This TCR beta chain was identified during a study of shared clonotypes between healthy human individuals. Approximately 30,000 T cell genomes (approximately 180 ng DNA) went into each sorted-subset replicate. The authors' processing: ImmunoSEQ sequences covered only the junction and lacked quality scores; filtering therefore differed. The assay was immunoSEQ multiplex PCR, and TCRdb's table has in-frame clones only and misses some. The V and J calls and the clone size are those of that table, but D and trimming were determined from the DNA. The sample shows over a million clones, roughly 95% of them seen only once. The junction had 10 bases not matched to a gene; V was cut back by 4 bases and J by 5 bases. Germline CDR1 SGHRS, CDR2 YFSETQ. The CDR3 is 15 residues long.

The specimen sequenced was naive CD4+ T cells sorted from blood. Subset specified: CD45RA+ positively selected. The chain has TRBV5-1 and TRBJ1-2; 8 nucleotides match TRBD1. This receptor was taken from a man aged 30 to 39 in good health. The CDR3 here is CASSVHRGTNYGYTF. The CDR3 nucleotides read TGCGCCAGCAGCGTACACAGGGGGACCAATTATGGCTACACCTTC.